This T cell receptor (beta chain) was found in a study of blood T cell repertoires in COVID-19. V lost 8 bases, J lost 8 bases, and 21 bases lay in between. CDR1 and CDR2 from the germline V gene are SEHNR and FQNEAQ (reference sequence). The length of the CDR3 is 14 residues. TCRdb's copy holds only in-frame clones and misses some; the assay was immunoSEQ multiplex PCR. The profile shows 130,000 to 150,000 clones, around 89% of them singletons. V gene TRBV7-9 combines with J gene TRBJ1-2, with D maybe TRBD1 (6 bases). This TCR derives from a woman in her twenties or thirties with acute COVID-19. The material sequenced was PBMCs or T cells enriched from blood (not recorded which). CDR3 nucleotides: TGTGCCAGCGGAACACAGGGCTCTAATTTCGGCTACACCTTC. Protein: CASGTQGSNFGYTF.